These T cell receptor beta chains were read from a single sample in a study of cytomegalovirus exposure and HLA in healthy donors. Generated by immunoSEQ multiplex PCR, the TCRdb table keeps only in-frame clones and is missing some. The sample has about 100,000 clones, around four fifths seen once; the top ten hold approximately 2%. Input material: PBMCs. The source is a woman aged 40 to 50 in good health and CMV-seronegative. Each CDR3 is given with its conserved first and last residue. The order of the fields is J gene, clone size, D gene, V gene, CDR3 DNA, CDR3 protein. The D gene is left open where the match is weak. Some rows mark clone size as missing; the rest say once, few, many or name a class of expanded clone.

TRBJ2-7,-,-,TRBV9,TGTGCCACTCGACCATCGGGGTCCTACGAGCAGTACTTC,CATRPSGSYEQYF
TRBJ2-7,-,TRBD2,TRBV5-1,TGCGCCAGCAGCTCAAGCGGGAGGACTTACGAGCAGTACTTC,CASSSSGRTYEQYF
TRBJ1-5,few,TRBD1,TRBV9,TGTGCCAGCAGCGAGGGGGGACAGGTGAATCAGCCCCAGCATTTT,CASSEGGQVNQPQHF
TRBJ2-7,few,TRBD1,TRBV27,TGTGCCAGCAGTTTAAAAGGGACAGGGTCCTACGAGCAGTACTTC,CASSLKGTGSYEQYF
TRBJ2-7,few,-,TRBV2,TGTGCAGTAACGGGCTACGAGCAGTACTTC,CAVTGYEQYF
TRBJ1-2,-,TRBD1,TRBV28,TGTGCCAGCAGTCCGGGGACAGCTTCTAACTATGGCTACACCTTC,CASSPGTASNYGYTF
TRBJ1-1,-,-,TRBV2,TGTGCCAGCAAGGGAGGTGACACTGAAGCTTTCTTT,CASKGGDTEAFF
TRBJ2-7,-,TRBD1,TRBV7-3,TGTGCCAGCAGCCCCGGACAGGGCCCCTACGAGCAGTACTTC,CASSPGQGPYEQYF
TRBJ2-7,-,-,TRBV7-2,TGTGCCAGCAGCTTAGCATTTCAGGGAACCTACGAGCAGTACTTC,CASSLAFQGTYEQYF
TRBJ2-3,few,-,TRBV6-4,TGTGCCAGCAGCCTACAGGGTAGCACAGATACGCAGTATTTT,CASSLQGSTDTQYF
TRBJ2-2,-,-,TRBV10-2,TGCGCCAGCAGTGACGGAGAGGCGTGGACCGGGGAGCTGTTTTTT,CASSDGEAWTGELFF
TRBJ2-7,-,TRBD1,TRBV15,TGTGCCACCAGCAGAGATTATCAGGGACAGGGGCCCTACGAGCAGTACTTC,CATSRDYQGQGPYEQYF
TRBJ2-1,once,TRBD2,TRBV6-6,TGTGCCAGCAGCCCCGATGGGACTAGCCGTAACGTTCCGGGGTTCTTC,CASSPDGTSRNVPGFF
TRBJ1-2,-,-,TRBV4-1,TGCGCCAGCAGCCAAGTCTCAGACTATGGCTACACCTTC,CASSQVSDYGYTF
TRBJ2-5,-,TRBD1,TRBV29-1,TGCAGCGTTGAATTTATGGGACAGGGGGAGACCCAGTACTTC,CSVEFMGQGETQYF
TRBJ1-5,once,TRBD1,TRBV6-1,TGTGCCAGCAGTGTGGAGGGGGCTGCCAAATCGTCCCAGCATTTT,CASSVEGAAKSSQHF
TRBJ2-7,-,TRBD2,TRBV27,TGTGCCAGCAGTTACCTAGGCGGGGGTATCGGGTCCTACGAGCAGTACTTC,CASSYLGGGIGSYEQYF
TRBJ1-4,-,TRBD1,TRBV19,TGTGCCAGTAGGGAAATACTCCGGGACAGTAATGAAAAACTGTTTTTT,CASREILRDSNEKLFF
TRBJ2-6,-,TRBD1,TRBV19,TGTGCCAGTAGTCGGGACAGGCCGGGGGCCAACGTCCTGACTTTC,CASSRDRPGANVLTF
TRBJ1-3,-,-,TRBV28,TGTGCCAGCAGTTCGCCCGTTCAGCCACTATCTGGAAACACCATATATTTT,CASSSPVQPLSGNTIYF
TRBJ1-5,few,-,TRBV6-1,TGTGCCAGCAGTCCGAGGGTGGAGGGCAATCAGCCCCAGCATTTT,CASSPRVEGNQPQHF
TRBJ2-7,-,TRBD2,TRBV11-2,TGTGCCAGCAGCTCGTACAATAGCGGGAGCGCCTACGAGCAGTACTTC,CASSSYNSGSAYEQYF
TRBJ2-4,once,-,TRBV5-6,TGTGCCAGCAGCTCCCCACTGGGGGCTAGTCCGGGGATTCAGTACTTC,CASSSPLGASPGIQYF
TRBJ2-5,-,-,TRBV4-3,TGCGCCAGCACGCCTAACCAACCCTCGGCTAGGGAGACCCAGTACTTC,CASTPNQPSARETQYF
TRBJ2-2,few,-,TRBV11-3,TGTGCCAGCAGCTTACTTTCGGGGAACACCGGGGAGCTGTTTTTT,CASSLLSGNTGELFF
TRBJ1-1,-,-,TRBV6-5,TGTGCCAGCAGTTACCGACAGATCCCCACTGAAGCTTTCTTT,CASSYRQIPTEAFF
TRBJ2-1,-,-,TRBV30,TGTGCCTGGAGACCACAATACAATGAGCAGTTCTTC,CAWRPQYNEQFF
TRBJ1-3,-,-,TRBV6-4,TGTGCCAGCAGTGACAGGAGCTCTGGAAACACCATATATTTT,CASSDRSSGNTIYF
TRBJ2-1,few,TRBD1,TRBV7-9,TGTGCCAGCGGGCCGGTGGCGGGACAGGACAATGAGCAGTTCTTC,CASGPVAGQDNEQFF
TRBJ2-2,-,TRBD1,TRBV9,TGTGCCAGCAGCCCCGGACAGGGGATGGGGGAGCTGTTTTTT,CASSPGQGMGELFF
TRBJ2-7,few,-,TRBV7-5,TGTGCCATTAGCGGGAGCCTCTCCTACGAGCAGTACTTC,CAISGSLSYEQYF
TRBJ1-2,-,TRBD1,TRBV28,TGTGCCAGCAGTGATACAGGGGGCGTCGGCTATGGCTACACCTTC,CASSDTGGVGYGYTF
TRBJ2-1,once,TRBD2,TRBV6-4,TGTGCCAGCAGCGCGTCAGGACTAGCGGGAGCGGGAACCTACAATGAGCAGTTCTTC,CASSASGLAGAGTYNEQFF
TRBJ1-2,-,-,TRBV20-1,TGCAGTGCTCCAGGGTCATATGGCTACACCTTC,CSAPGSYGYTF
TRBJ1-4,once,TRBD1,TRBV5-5,TGTGCCAGCAGCCCCGGGACAGGGGGGTTTTCGGCTGCAACTAATGAAAAACTGTTTTTT,CASSPGTGGFSAATNEKLFF
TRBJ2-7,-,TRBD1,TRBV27,TGTGCCAGCAGTCCCAGGGGGCACGAGCAGTACTTC,CASSPRGHEQYF
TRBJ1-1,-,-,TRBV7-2,TGTGCCAGCAGCCAGGGACAGAACACTGAAGCTTTCTTT,CASSQGQNTEAFF
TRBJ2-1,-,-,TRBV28,TGTGCCAGCAGTGGTGACTCCATCTACAATGAGCAGTTCTTC,CASSGDSIYNEQFF
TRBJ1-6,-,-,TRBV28,TGTGCCACTGAAGGGGCGGGACATTCACCCCTCCACTTT,CATEGAGHSPLHF
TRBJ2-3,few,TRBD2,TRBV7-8,TGTGCCAGCAGCTCGGGACTAGCGGGATCCCAGGTTACGCAGTATTTT,CASSSGLAGSQVTQYF